This record concerns one T cell receptor (beta chain) sequence. Using immunoSEQ multiplex PCR, the repertoire was profiled, and TCRdb retains in-frame clones only, with some absent. The table lists some 70,000 clones, 81% of them singletons. This CDR3 has 13 residues. The germline V gene has CDR1 MNHEY and CDR2 SVGAGI. V was clipped by 6 bases and J by 3 bases; unmatched bases: 5. This entry comes from a study of blood T cell repertoires in COVID-19. Looking at the study overall: Samples of COVID-19 (acute and convalescent) were obtained from the United States, Italy and Spain.

The sequencing sample was made of peripheral blood. The chain is built from TRBV6-5 and TRBJ2-7; 7 nucleotides match TRBD1. The clonotype comes from a woman aged 70-85 years with acute or convalescent COVID-19. Written as DNA, the CDR3 is TGTGCCAGCAGGAGACAGGGACGCTACGAGCAGTACTTC. This codes for CASRRQGRYEQYF.